This entry concerns a single T cell receptor (beta chain). Its antigen is not identified. Sequence at one end of the junction differs from germline and may be a read error. This sample is drawn from a study of T cell repertoires in cytomegalovirus infection. Background on the study: It can be stated that public TCR beta signatures indicated CMV infection as well as a matching HLA type.

Study results and caveats: The study found HLA-C-restricted CMV-specific TCR beta clonotypes dominating the ex vivo response. The cumulative frequency of public TCR beta families distinguished individuals who carried CMV together with the relevant HLA.

TCRdb analysed the reads with MiXCR anew, one entry per CDR3 protein. There are about 900,000 distinct CDR3 sequences in the sample; roughly a third occur only once, and about an eighth lies in the top ten. Germline V CDR1 and CDR2: SNHLY, FYNNEI. The CDR3 spans 11 residues. The genes are TRBV2 and TRBJ2-4; the match to TRBD2 covers 14 bases. This clonotype was sampled from a human donor in good health (CMV status not recorded). Some clones in this sample may be carry-over from other donors' samples. The material sequenced was cultured CD8+ T cells from PBMCs, taken from culture after CMV antigen stimulation. The CDR3 spells CASSGGLAGAF. The CDR3 DNA reads as TGTGCCAGCAGTGGGGGACTAGCGGGGGCCTTC.